This T cell receptor beta chain stems from a study of regulatory T cells in long-lasting Graves disease. With iRepertoire HTBI primers and Arm-PCR of CDR3 regions, TCR beta libraries were built. TCRdb independently ran MiXCR on the multiplex PCR reads; one entry per CDR3 protein. The sample carries some 410,000 distinct CDR3 sequences, roughly 15% recorded once. As to time point: newly diagnosed GD, antithyroid drugs for less than 3 months. RNA isolated from PBMCs was used to make the TCR library. The germline V gene encodes CDR1 DFQATT and CDR2 SNEGSKA (reference sequence). This CDR3 spans 13 amino acids. V lost 2 bases and J lost 5, with 12 bases in between. These data also featured in a second study, about T cells in Graves' hyperthyroidism and ophthalmopathy.

The receptor was isolated from a woman aged 25 to 39 with Graves disease. The sequencing here drew on peripheral blood mononuclear cells (PBMCs), taken at new diagnosis, from a patient treated with antithyroid drugs. The chain uses TRBV20-1 and TRBJ1-2; possibly TRBD1 for D (6 bases). This CDR3 is CSARQRTEYGYTF. The CDR3 DNA reads TGCAGTGCTAGACAAAGGACAGAATATGGCTACACCTTC.